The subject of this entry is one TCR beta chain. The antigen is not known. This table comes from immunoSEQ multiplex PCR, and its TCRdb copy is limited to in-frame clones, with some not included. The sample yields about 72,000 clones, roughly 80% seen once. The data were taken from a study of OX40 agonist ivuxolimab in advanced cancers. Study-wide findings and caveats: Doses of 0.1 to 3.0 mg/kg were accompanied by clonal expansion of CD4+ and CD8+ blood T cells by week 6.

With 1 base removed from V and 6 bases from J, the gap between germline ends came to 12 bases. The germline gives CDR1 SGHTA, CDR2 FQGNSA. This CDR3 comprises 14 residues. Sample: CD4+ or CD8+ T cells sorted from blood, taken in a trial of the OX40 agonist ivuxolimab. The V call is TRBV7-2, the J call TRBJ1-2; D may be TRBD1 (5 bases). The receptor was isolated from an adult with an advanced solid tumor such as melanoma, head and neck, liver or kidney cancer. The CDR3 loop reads CASSLGFRGDGYTF. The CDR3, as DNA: TGTGCCAGCAGCTTAGGGTTTCGAGGGGATGGCTACACCTTC.